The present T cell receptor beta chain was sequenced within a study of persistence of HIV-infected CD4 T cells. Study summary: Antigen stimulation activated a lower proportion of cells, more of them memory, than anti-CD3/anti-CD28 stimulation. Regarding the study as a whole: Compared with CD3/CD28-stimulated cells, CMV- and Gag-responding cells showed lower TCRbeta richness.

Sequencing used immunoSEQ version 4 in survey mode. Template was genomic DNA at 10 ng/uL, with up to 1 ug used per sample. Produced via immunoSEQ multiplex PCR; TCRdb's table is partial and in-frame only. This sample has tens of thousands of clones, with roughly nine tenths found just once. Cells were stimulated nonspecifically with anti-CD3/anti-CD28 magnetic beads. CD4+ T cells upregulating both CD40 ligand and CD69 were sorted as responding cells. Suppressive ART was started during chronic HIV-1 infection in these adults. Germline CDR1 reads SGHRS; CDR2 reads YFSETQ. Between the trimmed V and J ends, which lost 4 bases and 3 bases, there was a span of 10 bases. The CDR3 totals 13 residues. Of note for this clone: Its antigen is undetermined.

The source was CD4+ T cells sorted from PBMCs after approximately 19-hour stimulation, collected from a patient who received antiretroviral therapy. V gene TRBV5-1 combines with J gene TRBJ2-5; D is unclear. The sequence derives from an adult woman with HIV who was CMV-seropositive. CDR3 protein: CASSASGEETQYF. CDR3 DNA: TGCGCCAGCAGCGCCTCTGGAGAAGAGACCCAGTACTTC.